This T cell receptor beta chain appears in the sequencing data of a study of blood T cell repertoires in COVID-19. About the research overall: Some COVID-19 samples were acute and others convalescent; all came from the United States, Italy and Spain. Sources were T cells, B-cell-depleted T cells, or PBMCs; the material itself was cDNA or gDNA.

CDR1 SGHTA and CDR2 FQGNSA come from the germline V gene. The CDR3 covers 17 residues. V lost 0 bases to trimming and J lost 0 bases, with 12 bases between them. Authors' methods: Counts of nucleated cells, estimated from reference gene primer amplification, were obtained. Some clones are missing from TCRdb's copy, which holds only in-frame ones; the method was immunoSEQ multiplex PCR. V and J calls and clone size come straight from that table; D and trimming were deduced from the DNA. The sample has fewer than 250,000 clones, 75% to 85% seen once. The specimen sequenced was peripheral blood. The V and J genes are TRBV7-2 and TRBJ1-5; D is perhaps TRBD1 (6 bases). The receptor's source is a human donor in a cohort sampled during active COVID-19. The DNA of the CDR3 is TGTGCCAGCAGCTTAGCGACGACAGGATATAGCAATCAGCCCCAGCATTTT. It yields the protein CASSLATTGYSNQPQHF.